This TCR beta chain was recovered during a study of siplizumab effects on memory and regulatory T cells. Broader study findings: Some alloreactive sequences were traceable to unstimulated CD4+ memory cells, and siplizumab significantly reduced them. On average, roughly 69% of mappable alloreactive CD4+ clones were Treg-derived under siplizumab, against 25% to 30% in controls.

With respect to this clone: Its specificity is not known.

V was trimmed by 2 bases and J by 6 bases, leaving 14 bases between them. The germline gives CDR1 MNHEY, CDR2 SVGAGI. CDR3 length: 15 residues. The assay looked at about 100,000 TCR templates in each sample. Assay used: immunoSEQ multiplex PCR; TCRdb lists only in-frame clones, some missing. The sample includes more than 85,000 clones, 85% to 95% seen only once; the top ten take approximately 0.32%. This chain links TRBV6-5 with TRBJ2-1; possible D gene TRBD2, 6 bases. Sequencing was done on a sample of CD4+ T cells sorted from blood. This clonotype was sampled from a human donor in good health. The CDR3 protein is CASSYRAGSVNEQFF. The CDR3 bases are TGTGCCAGCAGTTACCGGGCGGGAAGTGTCAATGAGCAGTTCTTC.